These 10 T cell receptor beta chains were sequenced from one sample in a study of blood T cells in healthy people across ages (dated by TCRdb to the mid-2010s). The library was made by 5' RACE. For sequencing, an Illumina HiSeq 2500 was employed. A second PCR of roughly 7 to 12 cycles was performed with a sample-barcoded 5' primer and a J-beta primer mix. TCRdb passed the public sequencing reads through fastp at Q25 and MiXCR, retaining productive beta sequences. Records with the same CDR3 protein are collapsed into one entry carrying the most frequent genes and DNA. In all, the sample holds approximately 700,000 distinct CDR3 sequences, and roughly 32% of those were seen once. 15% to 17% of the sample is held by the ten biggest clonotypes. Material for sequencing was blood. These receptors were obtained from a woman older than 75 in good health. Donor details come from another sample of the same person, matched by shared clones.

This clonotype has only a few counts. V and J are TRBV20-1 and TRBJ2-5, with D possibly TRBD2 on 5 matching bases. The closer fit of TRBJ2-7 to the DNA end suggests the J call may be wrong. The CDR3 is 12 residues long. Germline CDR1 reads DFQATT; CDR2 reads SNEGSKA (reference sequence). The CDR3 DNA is TGCAGTGCTAGGGAGGATAGGTACGAGCAGTACTTC. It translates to CSAREDRYEQYF.

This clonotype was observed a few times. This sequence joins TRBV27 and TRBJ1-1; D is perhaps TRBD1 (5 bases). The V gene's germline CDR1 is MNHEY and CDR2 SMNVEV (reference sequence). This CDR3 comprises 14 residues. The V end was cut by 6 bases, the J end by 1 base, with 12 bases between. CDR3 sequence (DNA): TGTGCCAGCAGGCCCCCGGGGCGGAACACTGAAGCTTTCTTT. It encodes CASRPPGRNTEAFF.

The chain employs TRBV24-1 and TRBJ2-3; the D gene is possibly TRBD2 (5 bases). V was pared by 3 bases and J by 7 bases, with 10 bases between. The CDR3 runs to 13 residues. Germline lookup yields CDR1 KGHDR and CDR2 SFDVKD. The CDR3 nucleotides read TGTGCCACCAGTGATCCCGGGGTAAATACGCAGTATTTT. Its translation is CATSDPGVNTQYF.

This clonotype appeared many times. CDR3 loop: CSATGQGKAETQYF. CDR3 nucleotides: TGCAGTGCTACCGGACAGGGGAAGGCAGAGACCCAGTACTTC. The chain recombines TRBV20-1 with TRBJ2-5; 9 bases are a match to TRBD1. Losses at the gene ends were 4 bases for V and 4 bases for J; bases not matched to a gene: 7. Germline assignment: CDR1 DFQATT and CDR2 SNEGSKA (reference sequence). The CDR3 has 14 residues.

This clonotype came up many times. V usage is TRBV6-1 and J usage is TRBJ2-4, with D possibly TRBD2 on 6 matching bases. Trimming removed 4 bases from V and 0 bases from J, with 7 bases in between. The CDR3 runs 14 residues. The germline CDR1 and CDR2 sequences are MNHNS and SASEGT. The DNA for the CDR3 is TGTGCCAGCAGTGCGGGACTAGCCAAAAACATTCAGTACTTC. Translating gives CASSAGLAKNIQYF.

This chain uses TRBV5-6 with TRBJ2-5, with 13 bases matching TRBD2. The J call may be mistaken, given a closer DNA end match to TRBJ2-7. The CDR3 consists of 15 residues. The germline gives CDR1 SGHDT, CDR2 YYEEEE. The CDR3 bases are TGTGCCAGCAGCCGCGGACTAGCGGGAGACCACGAGCAGTACTTC. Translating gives CASSRGLAGDHEQYF.

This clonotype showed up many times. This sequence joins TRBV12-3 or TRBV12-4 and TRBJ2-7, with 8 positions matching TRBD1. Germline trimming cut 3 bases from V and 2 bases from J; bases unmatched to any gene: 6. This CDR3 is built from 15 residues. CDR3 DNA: TGTGCCAGCAGTTTCCGGGACAGGCCTGCCTACGAGCAGTACTTC. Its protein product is CASSFRDRPAYEQYF.

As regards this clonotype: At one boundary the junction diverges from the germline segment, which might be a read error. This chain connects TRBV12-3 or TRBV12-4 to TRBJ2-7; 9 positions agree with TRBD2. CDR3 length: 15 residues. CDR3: CASCLGGGERNEQYF. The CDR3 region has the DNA TGTGCCAGCTGTTTAGGCGGGGGGGAGAGGAATGAGCAGTACTTC.

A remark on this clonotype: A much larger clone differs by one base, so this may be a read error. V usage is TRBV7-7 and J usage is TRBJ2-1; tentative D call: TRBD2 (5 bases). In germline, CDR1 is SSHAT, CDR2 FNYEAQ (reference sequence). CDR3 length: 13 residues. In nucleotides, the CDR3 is TGTGCTAGCAGCTCAAGACGGGGAAGTGAGCAGTTCTTC. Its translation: CASSSRRGSEQFF.

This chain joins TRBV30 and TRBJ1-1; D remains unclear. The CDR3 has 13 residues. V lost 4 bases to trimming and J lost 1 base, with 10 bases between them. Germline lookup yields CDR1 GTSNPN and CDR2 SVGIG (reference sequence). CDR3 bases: TGTGCCTGGACCCAATTGGGGAACACTGAAGCTTTCTTT. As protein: CAWTQLGNTEAFF.